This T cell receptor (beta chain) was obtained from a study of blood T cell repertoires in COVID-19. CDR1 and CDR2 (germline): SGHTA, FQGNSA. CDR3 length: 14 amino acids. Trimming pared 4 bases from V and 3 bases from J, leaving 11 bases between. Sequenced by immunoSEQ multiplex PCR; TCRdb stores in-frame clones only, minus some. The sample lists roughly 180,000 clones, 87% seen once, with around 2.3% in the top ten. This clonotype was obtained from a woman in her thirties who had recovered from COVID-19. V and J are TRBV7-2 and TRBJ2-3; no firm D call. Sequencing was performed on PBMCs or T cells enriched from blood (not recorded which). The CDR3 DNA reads TGTGCCAGCAGCTCCTTCTTAGAGACAGATACGCAGTATTTT. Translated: CASSSFLETDTQYF.